The 15 T cell receptor beta chains below come from one sample, sequenced in a study of cytomegalovirus exposure and HLA in healthy donors. With 60 Vbeta and 13 Jbeta primers, the PCR was carried out. The repertoire was sequenced with immunoSEQ multiplex PCR; TCRdb's copy has only in-frame clones and lacks some. The sample has some 110,000 clones; 78% are singletons. What was sequenced was PBMCs. Receptors were obtained from a man between 25 and 39 years old in good health and CMV-seronegative.

The chain recombines TRBV7-9 with TRBJ2-7; D is undetermined. Germline V gene sequence: CDR1 SEHNR, CDR2 FQNEAQ (reference sequence). The CDR3 loop spans 15 amino acids. V gave up 3 bases and J gave up 0 bases, with 12 bases separating them. The CDR3 nucleotides are TGTGCCAGCAGCTTCTCATCCATTAGCTCCTACGAGCAGTACTTC. This gives the protein CASSFSSISSYEQYF.

This clone appeared once. V gene TRBV7-9 combines with J gene TRBJ2-3; tentative D call: TRBD2 (6 bases). Germline-derived CDR1 and CDR2 are SEHNR and FQNEAQ (reference sequence). Deletions cut 2 bases from V and 3 bases from J, with 9 bases between. The CDR3 sequence is 14 residues long. This CDR3 is CASSLSAGTDTQYF. CDR3 sequence (DNA): TGTGCCAGCAGCTTATCCGCGGGGACAGATACGCAGTATTTT.

The J gene is TRBJ2-4, the V gene TRBV21-1; TRBD2 is taken as the D call from the table, unchecked against the DNA. TRBV21-1 represents a pseudogene. The CDR3 has 14 residues. CDR3 DNA sequence: TGTGCCAGCAGGATGATACTAGCCAAAAACATTCAGTACTTC. Encoded protein: CASRMILAKNIQYF.

The sample holds a few counts of this clone. The V gene is TRBV10-3, the J gene TRBJ2-7; 7 nucleotides align to TRBD1. The CDR3 totals 14 residues. CDR1 is ENHRY and CDR2 is SYGVKD in the germline V gene. J gave up 2 bases and V 4 bases, and 5 bases lay outside the gene matches. The CDR3 loop is CAISGQGTTYEQYF. The CDR3 region has the DNA TGTGCCATCAGTGGACAGGGAACAACCTACGAGCAGTACTTC.

The rearrangement uses TRBV5-8 and TRBJ1-2, with 8 bases aligning to TRBD1. The germline gives CDR1 SGHTS, CDR2 YDEGEE. Trimming removed 5 bases from V and 7 bases from J; junction bases left unmatched: 7. The length of the CDR3 is 13 residues. CDR3 in amino acids: CASRQGGVFGYTF. The CDR3 bases are TGTGCCAGCAGACAGGGGGGGGTCTTTGGCTACACCTTC.

In DNA form, the CDR3 reads TGTGCCAGCAGTTATTCCGACACCCACTACGAGCAGTACTTC. Its protein is CASSYSDTHYEQYF. This chain links TRBV6-6 with TRBJ2-7, with D uncertain. V lost 3 bases and J lost 3, with 12 bases in between. CDR3 length: 14 residues. CDR1 is MNHNY and CDR2 is SVGAGI in the germline V gene (reference sequence).

CDR3 region: CAWAPGQGAITGNSPLHF. The CDR3 DNA reads TGTGCCTGGGCACCGGGACAGGGGGCCATCACGGGAAATTCACCCCTCCACTTT. This chain links TRBV30 with TRBJ1-6; TRBD1 matches 12 bases. Germline CDR1 and CDR2: GTSNPN and SVGIG (reference sequence). The CDR3 is made up of 18 amino acids. Trimming at V came to 5 bases and at J to 7 bases, leaving 15 bases not matched to a gene.

The chain uses TRBV6-5 and TRBJ2-5; maybe TRBD2 (5 bases). The tail of the sequence fits TRBJ2-7 better, so the J call may be wrong. The V gene's germline CDR1 is MNHEY and CDR2 SVGAGI. The CDR3 length is 14 residues. The CDR3 sequence is CASSQGLAGYEQYF. CDR3 nucleotides: TGTGCCAGCAGCCAAGGGCTGGCGGGCTACGAGCAGTACTTC.

V usage is TRBV13 and J usage is TRBJ1-2; 9 positions match TRBD1. Germline loops: CDR1 PRHDT, CDR2 FYEKMQ (reference sequence). The ends lost 3 bases at V and 5 bases at J; junction bases unmatched: 4. The CDR3 is 14 amino acids. The CDR3 bases are TGTGCCAGCAGCTTGGGACAGGGCCAGTATGGCTACACCTTC. Its protein is CASSLGQGQYGYTF.

The chain uses TRBV30 and TRBJ1-1, with D maybe TRBD1 (5 bases). The CDR3 has 13 residues. The V gene lost 0 bases and the J gene lost 4 bases, with 9 bases spanning the gap. CDR1 is GTSNPN and CDR2 is SVGIG in the germline V gene (reference sequence). The CDR3 coding sequence is TGTGCCTGGAGTGTACTAAGGGGCACTGAAGCTTTCTTT. Protein: CAWSVLRGTEAFF.

This clone showed up just a few times. Other DNA sequences in this specimen translate into the identical CDR3. The genes are TRBV15 and TRBJ1-6, with no clear D. The ends were cut back, 1 base at V and 13 bases at J, with 11 bases in the middle. The CDR3 sequence is 13 residues long. From germline, CDR1 is LNHNV and CDR2 YYDKDF (reference sequence). The CDR3 DNA sequence: TGTGCCACCAGCAGAGGAGATCAATCCCCCCTCCACTTT. Residues: CATSRGDQSPLHF.

J is TRBJ1-4 and V is TRBV19; TRBD1 might be the D (6 bases). Germline lookup yields CDR1 LNHDA and CDR2 SQIVND (reference sequence). The length of the CDR3 is 17 residues. V lost 5 bases, J lost 3 bases, and 19 bases lay in between. The CDR3 DNA reads TGTGCCAGTAGTGTCAACAGGGATTCGACTTCTAATGAAAAACTGTTTTTT. Protein: CASSVNRDSTSNEKLFF. Combining the CDR3 with reference TRBV19 and TRBJ1-4 gives the whole variable domain DGGITQSPKYLFRKEGQNVTLSCEQNLNHDAMYWYRQDPGQGLRLIYYSQIVNDFQKGDIAEGYSVSREKKESFPLTVTSAQKNPTAFYLCASSVNRDSTSNEKLFFGSGTQLSVL.

This rearrangement joins TRBV2 to TRBJ2-7; 10 nucleotides align to TRBD1. Germline V gene data show CDR1 as SNHLY and CDR2 as FYNNEI. The CDR3 has 14 residues. The V gene end was trimmed by 5 bases and the J gene end by 4 bases; junction bases not matched to a gene: 5. As DNA, the CDR3 is TGTGCCAGCAGTCGAGACAGGGGGCGTTACGAGCAGTACTTC. This encodes CASSRDRGRYEQYF.

The chain couples TRBV27 to TRBJ1-6; no definite D call. This CDR3 region has 14 residues. V was pared by 4 bases and J by 1 base, with 5 bases between. The V gene's germline CDR1 is MNHEY and CDR2 SMNVEV (reference sequence). The CDR3 reads CASSWQSYNSPLHF. The CDR3 coding sequence is TGTGCCAGCAGTTGGCAGTCCTATAATTCACCCCTCCACTTT.

The V gene is TRBV11-2, the J gene TRBJ1-2; the D is unclear. The V gene's germline CDR1 is SGHAT and CDR2 FQNNGV. Deletions cut 0 bases from V and 1 base from J, with 9 bases between. The CDR3 contains 15 residues. The CDR3 sequence: CASSLDQSVNYGYTF. CDR3 coding DNA: TGTGCCAGCAGCTTAGATCAGTCCGTTAACTATGGCTACACCTTC.